Following are 5 T cell receptor beta chains from one sample sequenced in a study of identical twins listed by TCRdb under 2016. Library construction relied on 5' RACE. These reads were obtained on an Illumina HiSeq 2000. TCRdb handled the public reads itself, with Q25 trimming in fastp and clone calling in MiXCR, and kept productive beta chains. Entries are consolidated by CDR3 protein sequence, retaining the most common genes and DNA. A total of roughly 280,000 distinct CDR3 sequences appear in this sample, just under 9.5% of them only once. Of the sample, 6% to 8.5% falls within the top ten clones. Separately, the same data were catalogued under a study of yellow fever vaccine responses in identical twins.

The sample comprised CD8+ T cells sorted from blood. These receptors originate from a young woman in good health.

At least ten counts were recorded for this clonotype. The chain couples TRBV6-5 to TRBJ2-3; 12 positions match TRBD2. Germline-derived CDR1 and CDR2 are MNHEY and SVGAGI. With V trimmed by 2 bases and J by 4 bases, 4 bases remained unmatched. CDR3 length: 16 residues. CDR3 loop: CASSYGSSGGADTQYF. CDR3 nucleotides: TGTGCCAGCAGTTACGGGTCTAGCGGGGGGGCAGATACGCAGTATTTT.

This clonotype was counted at least ten times. The V call is TRBV5-1, the J call TRBJ2-5; TRBD1 aligns across 7 bases. Trimming at V came to 0 bases and at J to 1 base, leaving 6 bases not matched to a gene. The CDR3 has 16 amino acids. In germline, CDR1 is SGHRS, CDR2 YFSETQ. Here the CDR3 DNA reads TGCGCCAGCAGCTTGGCCAAGGGACAGATCCAAGAGACCCAGTACTTC. The encoded protein is CASSLAKGQIQETQYF. Full variable domain (rest looked up from reference TRBV5-1 and TRBJ2-5): KAGVTQTPRYLIKTRGQQVTLSCSPISGHRSVSWYQQTPGQGLQFLFEYFSETQRNKGNFPGRFSGRQFSNSRSEMNVSTLELGDSALYLCASSLAKGQIQETQYFGPGTRLLVL.

This clonotype showed up many times. V and J are TRBV15 and TRBJ2-6; D is unclear. Germline V lookup: CDR1 LNHNV, CDR2 YYDKDF (reference sequence). V was cut by 1 base and J by 0 bases, with 4 bases left in between. The CDR3 runs 15 residues. CDR3 loop: CATSRGDSGANVLTF. Here the CDR3 DNA reads TGTGCCACCAGCAGAGGCGACTCTGGGGCCAACGTCCTGACTTTC.

There are many counts of this clonotype. CDR3 protein: CASNFPSGETQYF. The CDR3 DNA sequence: TGTGCCAGCAATTTTCCCAGCGGGGAGACCCAGTACTTC. The genes are TRBV12-3 or TRBV12-4 and TRBJ2-5, with a possible D match to TRBD2 (6 bases). The germline V and J ends were trimmed by 7 bases and 5 bases, with 14 bases remaining between them. The CDR3 is 13 residues long.

The chain uses TRBV24-1 and TRBJ2-3, with 13 bases aligning to TRBD2. The junction had 11 bases not matched to a gene; V was cut back by 9 bases and J by 0 bases. The CDR3 runs to 18 residues. Germline V gene lookup returns CDR1 KGHDR and CDR2 SFDVKD. CDR3 sequence (DNA): TGTGCCACCCCGACTAGCGGGAGGAAGCGAACTAGCACAGATACGCAGTATTTT. The encoded protein is CATPTSGRKRTSTDTQYF.